The 3 T cell receptor beta chains given below trace back to one sample, sequenced in a study of T-cell reconstitution after alpha-beta-depleted transplantation in children. Unique molecular identifiers were incorporated when the TCRbeta library was constructed. TCRdb re-analysed the PCR reads in MiXCR, keeping a single row per CDR3 protein. The sample lists 550,000 to 600,000 distinct CDR3 sequences; roughly 23% were seen once. Sample: PBMCs, mostly from graft donor cells, taken 360 days after TCRalphabeta/CD19-depleted stem cell transplant. The receptors shown here come from a boy under three years old who had a stem cell transplant for acute myeloid leukemia, so the T cells may come from the graft donor.

This clonotype occurred a few times. V is TRBV10-1 and J is TRBJ2-4; 12 bases are a match to TRBD2. The CDR3 is 15 amino acids. Germline CDR1 reads WNHNN; CDR2 reads SYGVQD (reference sequence). The V gene end was trimmed by 2 bases and the J gene end by 4 bases; junction bases not matched to a gene: 0. CDR3 DNA: TGCGCCAGCAGTGAGACTAGCGGGGGGAAAAACATTCAGTACTTC. Its protein is CASSETSGGKNIQYF.

This chain uses TRBV4-1 with TRBJ1-5; D is possibly TRBD1 (6 bases). Trimming took off 3 bases at V and 6 bases at J, with 15 bases between the two ends. The CDR3 sequence is 15 residues long. Per the germline V gene, CDR1 is MGHRA and CDR2 is YSYEKL. The CDR3, as DNA: TGCGCCAGCAGCCAGGCGGGGGGGCTAGGTCAGCCCCAGCATTTT. It codes for CASSQAGGLGQPQHF.

There are many counts of this clonotype. The chain uses TRBV7-8 and TRBJ1-5; TRBD1 aligns across 7 bases. Germline trimming cut 3 bases from V and 6 bases from J; bases unmatched to any gene: 2. The CDR3 runs 13 residues. CDR1 SGHVS and CDR2 FQNEAQ come from the germline V gene. Here the CDR3 reads CASSLGQPQPQHF. In nucleotides, the CDR3 is TGTGCCAGCAGCTTGGGACAGCCTCAGCCCCAGCATTTT.